One sample yielded the 5 T cell receptor beta chains listed below, sequenced in a study of T and B cells in COVID-19 patients. Multiplex PCR with BIOMED2 TRB-A/B primer pools amplified TRB rearrangements. TCRdb reanalysed the multiplex PCR reads using MiXCR and keeps one entry per CDR3 protein. Seen here are tens of thousands of distinct CDR3 sequences, around 30% observed once, and the top ten hold 2.1%. Each TRB amplification used roughly 230-550 ng of genomic DNA from blood. Sequencing used blood. The receptors originated from a human donor who had recovered from COVID-19.

This clonotype was seen a few times. The chain is built from TRBV6-5 and TRBJ2-3; 10 bases agree with TRBD1. V was clipped by 0 bases and J by 6 bases; unmatched bases: 3. Germline CDR1 MNHEY, CDR2 SVGAGI. CDR3 length: 15 amino acids. CDR3 region: CASSYSGTGVDTQYF. CDR3 DNA sequence: TGTGCCAGCAGTTACTCGGGGACAGGGGTTGATACGCAGTATTTT.

This clonotype was observed at least ten times. The chain carries TRBV27 and TRBJ2-2, with 12 positions matching TRBD2. This CDR3 is built from 17 residues. Unmatched junction bases numbered 4, after V lost 2 bases and J lost 3 bases. Germline V gene lookup returns CDR1 MNHEY and CDR2 SMNVEV (reference sequence). CDR3 in amino acids: CASSLRLAGEYTGELFF. CDR3 nucleotide sequence: TGTGCCAGCAGTTTAAGACTAGCGGGGGAGTACACCGGGGAGCTGTTTTTT.

This clonotype was seen more than once but under ten times. This chain joins TRBV5-4 and TRBJ2-7; D might be TRBD1 (5 bases). Trimming stripped 0 bases from V and 3 bases from J, with 13 bases between. The CDR3 is 15 residues long. In germline, CDR1 is SGHNT, CDR2 YYREEE (reference sequence). Here the CDR3 reads CASSLVQGSVYEQYF. In DNA, the CDR3 is TGTGCCAGCAGCTTGGTGCAGGGATCTGTCTACGAGCAGTACTTC.

This clonotype qualifies as medium-sized. This chain joins TRBV19 and TRBJ2-3; 7 bases fit TRBD1. The V gene end was trimmed by 6 bases and the J gene end by 1 base; junction bases not matched to a gene: 7. Germline V gene data show CDR1 as LNHDA and CDR2 as SQIVND (reference sequence). CDR3 length: 15 amino acids. The CDR3 bases are TGTGCCAGTAGCCACCGGGACAGCGGCACAGATACGCAGTATTTT. It codes for CASSHRDSGTDTQYF.

The chain links TRBV15 to TRBJ2-1; a weak D match, TRBD1 (5 bases). CDR3 length equals 12 residues. Germline lookup yields CDR1 LNHNV and CDR2 YYDKDF (reference sequence). V lost 2 bases and J 8 bases, leaving 7 bases between the germline ends. CDR3 loop: CATSRQGDEQFF. CDR3 coding DNA: TGTGCCACCAGCAGACAGGGTGATGAGCAGTTCTTC.